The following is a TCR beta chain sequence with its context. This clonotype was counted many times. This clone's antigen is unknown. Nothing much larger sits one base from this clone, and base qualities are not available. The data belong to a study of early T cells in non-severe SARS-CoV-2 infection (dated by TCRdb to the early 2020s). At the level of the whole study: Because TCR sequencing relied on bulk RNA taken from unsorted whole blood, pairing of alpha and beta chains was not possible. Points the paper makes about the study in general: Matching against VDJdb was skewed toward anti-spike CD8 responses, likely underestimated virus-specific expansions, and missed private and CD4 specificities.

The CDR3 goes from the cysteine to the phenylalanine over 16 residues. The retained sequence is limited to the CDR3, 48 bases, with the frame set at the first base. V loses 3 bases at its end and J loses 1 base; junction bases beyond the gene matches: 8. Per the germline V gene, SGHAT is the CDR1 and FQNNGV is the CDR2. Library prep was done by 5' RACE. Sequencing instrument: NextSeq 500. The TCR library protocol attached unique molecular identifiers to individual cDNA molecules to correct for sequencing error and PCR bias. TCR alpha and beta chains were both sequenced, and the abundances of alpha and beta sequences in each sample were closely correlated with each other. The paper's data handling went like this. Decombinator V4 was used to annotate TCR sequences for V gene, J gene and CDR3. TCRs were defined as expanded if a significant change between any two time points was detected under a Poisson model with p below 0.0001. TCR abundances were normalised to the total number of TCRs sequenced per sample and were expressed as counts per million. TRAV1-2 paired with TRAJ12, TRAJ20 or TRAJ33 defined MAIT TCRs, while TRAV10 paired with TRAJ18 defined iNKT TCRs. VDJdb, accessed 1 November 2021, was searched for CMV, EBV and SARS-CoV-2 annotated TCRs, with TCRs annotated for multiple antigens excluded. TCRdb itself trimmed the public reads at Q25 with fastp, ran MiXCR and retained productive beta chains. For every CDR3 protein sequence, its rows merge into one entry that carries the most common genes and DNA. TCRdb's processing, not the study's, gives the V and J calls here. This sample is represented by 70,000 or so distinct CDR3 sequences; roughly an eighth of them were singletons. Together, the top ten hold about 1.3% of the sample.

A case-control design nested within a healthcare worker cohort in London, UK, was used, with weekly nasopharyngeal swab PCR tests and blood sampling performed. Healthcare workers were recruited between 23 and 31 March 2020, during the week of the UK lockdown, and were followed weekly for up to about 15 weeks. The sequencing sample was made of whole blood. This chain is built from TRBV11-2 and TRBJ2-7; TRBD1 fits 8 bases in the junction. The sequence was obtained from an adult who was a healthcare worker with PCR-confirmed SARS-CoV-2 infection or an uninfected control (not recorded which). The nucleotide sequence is TGTGCCAGCAGCTTCTATTCCCGGACAGGGTCCTACGAGCAGTACTTC. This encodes CASSFYSRTGSYEQYF. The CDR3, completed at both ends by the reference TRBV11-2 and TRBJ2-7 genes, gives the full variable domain EAGVAQSPRYKIIEKRQSVAFWCNPISGHATLYWYQQILGQGPKLLIQFQNNGVVDDSQLPKDRFSAERLKGVDSTLKIQPAKLEDSAVYLCASSFYSRTGSYEQYFGPGTRLTVT.